This T cell receptor (beta chain) was documented in a study of breast tumors, draining lymph nodes, adjacent tissues. Comment on this clonotype: A junction boundary mismatches the germline segment, possibly from a read error.

One entry per CDR3 protein, called by TCRdb with MiXCR from the multiplex PCR reads. The table records approximately 280,000 distinct CDR3 sequences, around 30% of them present only once. Breast cancer patients provided tissue from their axillary draining lymph nodes. The source material was axillary lymph node tissue. This TCR derives from a female donor with breast cancer. Some clones in this sample may be carry-over from other donors' samples.

This CDR3 is CASSQEAAYNSPPHF. In nucleotides, the CDR3 is TGTGCCAGCAGCCAAGAAGCAGCCTATAATTCACCCCCCCACTTT. J is TRBJ1-6 and V is TRBV14; no definite D call. CDR1 and CDR2 (germline): SGHDN, FVKESK. This CDR3 has 15 amino acids.